A single sample gave rise to the 10 T cell receptor beta chains below, sequenced in a study of blood T cells in healthy people across ages. PCR was performed a second time for roughly 7 to 11 cycles using a sample-barcoded 5' primer and a J-beta primer mix. In TCRdb, the 5' RACE reads were re-called with MiXCR into one record per CDR3 protein. The sample carries 590,000 or so distinct CDR3 sequences, around 31% recorded once. Sequences were obtained from blood. These TCRs come from a woman of 80 years or more in good health.

There are many counts of this clonotype. This rearrangement joins TRBV6-6 to TRBJ2-1; 9 bases are a match to TRBD2. The germline gives CDR1 MNHNY, CDR2 SVGAGI (reference sequence). Germline trimming cut 6 bases from V and 0 bases from J; bases unmatched to any gene: 3. The CDR3 runs 15 residues. This chain's CDR3 is CASRPAGGSYNEQFF. The CDR3 nucleotides are TGTGCCAGCAGGCCAGCGGGGGGCTCCTACAATGAGCAGTTCTTC.

Turning to this clonotype: No conserved phenylalanine or tryptophan is present at the end of the CDR3, so a read error is the likely explanation. The chain uses TRBV20-1 and TRBJ2-1, with D maybe TRBD2 (7 bases). Germline V gives CDR1 DFQATT, CDR2 SNEGSKA (reference sequence). The CDR3 consists of 15 residues. CDR3 DNA sequence: TGCAGTGCCGGAAGTAGGGGGGGTTCCTTCAATGAGCAGTTCTGC. Translated: CSAGSRGGSFNEQFC.

A remark on this clonotype: With a much larger clone just one base away, this may be a read error. The chain has TRBV11-1 and TRBJ2-7; no clear D gene. V was trimmed by 5 bases and J by 10 bases, leaving 18 bases between them. The CDR3 covers 13 residues. From germline, CDR1 is SGHAT and CDR2 FQDESV (reference sequence). CDR3 residues: CASSDRRGEAQYF. In DNA form, the CDR3 reads TGTGCCAGCAGCGACCGTCGAGGAGAGGCCCAGTACTTC.

About this clonotype: This sequence may be a read error, since a much larger clone differs from it by one base. V usage is TRBV11-2 and J usage is TRBJ2-5, with TRBD1 as a possible D gene (5 bases). This CDR3 spans 14 amino acids. Trimming shortened V by 4 bases and J by 5 bases, and 14 bases separated the two germline ends. Germline lookup yields CDR1 SGHAT and CDR2 FQNNGV. The CDR3 DNA reads as TGTGCCAGCAGCTGGTGGCAGGGTGGGGAGACCCAGTACTTC. Protein: CASSWWQGGETQYF. The full variable domain, its missing parts supplied by reference TRBV11-2 and TRBJ2-5, is EAGVAQSPRYKIIEKRQSVAFWCNPISGHATLYWYQQILGQGPKLLIQFQNNGVVDDSQLPKDRFSAERLKGVDSTLKIQPAKLEDSAVYLCASSWWQGGETQYFGPGTRLLVL.

This clonotype was counted many times. The V call is TRBV7-2, the J call TRBJ2-1, with TRBD1 matching 10 bases. V lost 4 bases and J lost 10; bases outside the gene matches: 10. The CDR3 is 15 residues long. Germline CDR1 reads SGHTA; CDR2 reads FQGNSA. The chain's CDR3 is CASSSGTGAWREQFF. DNA of the CDR3: TGTGCCAGCAGCTCCGGGACAGGGGCTTGGAGGGAGCAGTTCTTC.

V usage is TRBV7-2 and J usage is TRBJ1-2; weak D call: TRBD1 (6 bases). The CDR3 totals 12 residues. The germline CDR1 and CDR2 sequences are SGHTA and FQGNSA. The V end lost 3 bases, the J end lost 8 bases, and 10 bases lay between the germline ends. The DNA of the CDR3 is TGTGCCAGCAGCTTCGGGGGGCTGGGCTACACCTTC. It yields the protein CASSFGGLGYTF.

The table lists this clonotype with a few counts. This chain uses TRBV28 with TRBJ2-5; TRBD1 matches 9 bases. Germline V lookup: CDR1 MDHEN, CDR2 SYDVKM. There are 15 residues in the CDR3. Trimming took 5 bases from V and 5 from J; bases not matched to a gene: 9. The CDR3 loop reads CASSPGQGLWETQYF. The DNA for the CDR3 is TGTGCCAGCAGTCCGGGACAGGGACTATGGGAGACCCAGTACTTC.

This clonotype has ten or more counts. This rearrangement joins TRBV7-3 to TRBJ2-5, with 10 bases identical to TRBD1. Trimming removed 5 bases from V and 5 bases from J; junction bases left unmatched: 5. The germline V gene has CDR1 SGHTA and CDR2 FQGTGA. The CDR3 is 14 amino acids. The CDR3 reads CASSPGTGVETQYF. As DNA, the CDR3 is TGTGCCAGCAGCCCTGGGACAGGGGTTGAGACCCAGTACTTC.

V gene TRBV6-1 combines with J gene TRBJ1-2; D is unresolved. The germline V gene has CDR1 MNHNS and CDR2 SASEGT. Trimming removed 6 bases at V and 3 bases at J, with 17 bases between. CDR3 length equals 15 residues. CDR3 protein: CASSRAGTRDYGYTF. CDR3 coding DNA: TGTGCCAGCAGCCGTGCTGGCACCCGGGACTATGGCTACACCTTC.

This clonotype was recorded many times. The V call is TRBV5-1, the J call TRBJ2-7, with TRBD1 identical over 9 bases. The trim removed 7 bases at V and 5 bases at J, leaving 16 bases unmatched. Germline loops: CDR1 SGHRS, CDR2 YFSETQ. The length of the CDR3 is 16 residues. The CDR3: CASSPRAGTGNNEQYF. CDR3 DNA sequence: TGCGCCAGCTCCCCCCGAGCCGGGACAGGGAATAACGAGCAGTACTTC.